This T cell receptor beta chain stems from a study of T-cell memory formation after mild COVID-19. As regards this clonotype: Its specificity is unknown.

The trim removed 4 bases at V and 7 bases at J, leaving 16 bases unmatched. CDR1 is SGDLS, CDR2 YYNGEE, per germline. This CDR3 spans 18 amino acids. One entry per CDR3 protein results from TCRdb running MiXCR on the 5' RACE reads. The sample lists 110,000 to 150,000 distinct CDR3 sequences; 11% to 15% were seen once. Points from the study as a whole: Pre-infection memory contained some responding clones, which suggested that cross-reactive memory had joined. Mainly CM and EM harbored the contracting CD4+ clones; mainly EMRA harbored the CD8+ ones.

This chain connects TRBV9 to TRBJ2-1; 11 bases map to TRBD2. Sample: PBMCs or a T cell subset sorted from them (not recorded which). The receptor was isolated from an adult woman who had mild COVID-19 (a few samples of this study predate the infection). Cell type and time point are not known. The CDR3 loop is CASSPPLGASGGYNEQFF. The DNA for the CDR3 is TGTGCCAGCAGCCCTCCCCTGGGGGCTAGCGGGGGGTATAATGAGCAGTTCTTC.